This passage covers 24 T cell receptor beta chains from one sample sequenced in a study of T cell changes during pregnancy in multiple sclerosis. Profiled with immunoSEQ multiplex PCR; TCRdb holds only in-frame clones, not every one. Among roughly 40,000 clones listed, about 91% were seen once. Specimen: CD8+ T cells from peripheral blood mononuclear cells, collected before pregnancy. These receptors came from a female donor with multiple sclerosis, enrolled in a pregnancy study.

The chain joins TRBV27 to TRBJ1-1, with D hard to call. Germline CDR1 MNHEY, CDR2 SMNVEV (reference sequence). The CDR3 is 13 amino acids. Deletions cut 5 bases from V and 1 base from J, with 8 bases between. The CDR3 region is CASSPTQNTEAFF. The CDR3 coding sequence is TGTGCCAGCAGTCCCACACAGAACACTGAAGCTTTCTTT.

This clone was seen just once. V usage is TRBV9 and J usage is TRBJ2-4; 14 nucleotides agree with TRBD2. From germline, CDR1 is SGDLS and CDR2 YYNGEE. V lost 0 bases, J lost 8 bases, and 10 bases stayed unmatched. The CDR3 extends over 18 amino acids. The CDR3 is CASSVGSGTSGRGYIQYF. For the CDR3, the DNA is TGTGCCAGCAGCGTAGGGTCGGGGACTAGCGGGAGAGGGTACATTCAGTACTTC. The whole variable domain, filled in from reference TRBV9 and TRBJ2-4, reads DSGVTQTPKHLITATGQRVTLRCSPRSGDLSVYWYQQSLDQGLQFLIQYYNGEERAKGNILERFSAQQFPDLHSELNLSSLELGDSALYFCASSVGSGTSGRGYIQYFGAGTRLSVL.

V usage is TRBV5-5 and J usage is TRBJ1-1; 8 bases line up with TRBD1. This CDR3 has 14 amino acids. The J segment lost 4 bases and the V segment lost 4 bases, leaving 6 bases of the junction unmatched. The germline CDR1 and CDR2 sequences are SGHKS and YYEKEE (reference sequence). The CDR3 DNA is TGTGCCAGCAGCCCAGGGGGCAGGGGCACTGAAGCTTTCTTT. It specifies CASSPGGRGTEAFF. The whole variable domain, remainder taken from reference TRBV5-5 and TRBJ1-1, is DAGVTQSPTHLIKTRGQQVTLRCSPISGHKSVSWYQQVLGQGPQFIFQYYEKEERGRGNFPDRFSARQFPNYSSELNVNALLLGDSALYLCASSPGGRGTEAFFGQGTRLTVV.

This chain joins TRBV15 and TRBJ1-1; 8 bases match TRBD1. The germline V gene has CDR1 LNHNV and CDR2 YYDKDF (reference sequence). The CDR3 has 14 amino acids. The V gene end was trimmed by 5 bases and the J gene end by 5 bases; junction bases not matched to a gene: 7. For the CDR3, the DNA is TGTGCCACCAGCCCCGACAGGGGATGGACTGAAGCTTTCTTT. Residues: CATSPDRGWTEAFF.

The V gene is TRBV28, the J gene TRBJ2-7; tentative D call: TRBD2 (5 bases). Germline V lookup: CDR1 MDHEN, CDR2 SYDVKM. V was pared by 1 base and J by 4 bases, with 5 bases between. CDR3 length: 12 amino acids. CDR3 DNA sequence: TGTGCCAGCAGTTTATCGGGATACGAGCAGTACTTC. Its protein product is CASSLSGYEQYF.

In this sample, this clone turned up once. The chain joins TRBV4-1 to TRBJ2-5, with D possibly matching TRBD2 (6 bases). Germline loops: CDR1 MGHRA, CDR2 YSYEKL. This CDR3 has 14 amino acids. The germline V and J ends were trimmed by 1 base and 1 base, with 7 bases remaining between them. CDR3 in amino acids: CASSQVGGQETQYF. CDR3 nucleotide sequence: TGCGCCAGCAGCCAAGTGGGGGGCCAAGAGACCCAGTACTTC.

This clone has a handful of counts. The rearrangement links TRBV2 to TRBJ2-2, with D tentatively TRBD1 (6 bases). Germline values: CDR1 SNHLY, CDR2 FYNNEI. Trimming took off 6 bases at V and 3 bases at J, with 11 bases between the two ends. This CDR3 region has 14 residues. The CDR3 sequence is CASSDRFYTGELFF. The CDR3 DNA follows: TGTGCCAGCAGCGACAGGTTCTACACCGGGGAGCTGTTTTTT.

V usage is TRBV19 and J usage is TRBJ1-2, with D unresolved. Germline lookup yields CDR1 LNHDA and CDR2 SQIVND (reference sequence). Trimming shortened V by 5 bases and J by 0 bases, and 10 bases separated the two germline ends. The CDR3 sequence is 14 residues long. The CDR3 DNA reads as TGTGCCAGTAGTCTGACTCTAGCTAACTATGGCTACACCTTC. Residues: CASSLTLANYGYTF.

The CDR3 is CASSQSGSRGLTGELFF. The CDR3 DNA reads as TGCGCCAGCAGCCAATCGGGTTCCAGGGGGCTTACCGGGGAGCTGTTTTTT. The genes are TRBV4-1 and TRBJ2-2; 8 positions agree with TRBD1. V shed 2 bases and J 5 bases; nucleotides not matched to a gene: 10. Germline V gives CDR1 MGHRA, CDR2 YSYEKL. The CDR3 sequence is 17 residues long.

Notes on this clone: Compared with germline, one end of the junction differs, possibly owing to a read error. The chain links TRBV7-2 to TRBJ1-1, with TRBD1 matching 9 bases. The CDR3 runs to 13 residues. The germline CDR1 and CDR2 sequences are SGHTA and FQGNSA. CDR3 sequence (DNA): TGTGCCAGCAGCTCCACAGGGGGCCCGAGCGAGGGGTTT. Protein: CASSSTGGPSEGF.

The CDR3 sequence: CASSRTSFDEKLFF. CDR3 DNA sequence: TGTGCCAGCAGTCGGACATCTTTCGATGAAAAACTGTTTTTT. The gene calls are TRBV28 and TRBJ1-4; weak D call: TRBD1 (5 bases). The CDR3 runs to 14 residues. Germline CDR1 MDHEN, CDR2 SYDVKM. Trimming left V 5 bases short and J 6 bases short, with 13 bases between.

The CDR3 DNA sequence: TGTGCCAGCAGTCCCACAGGGGGTGCCCTGGAGACCCAGTACTTC. This sequence encodes CASSPTGGALETQYF. The V call is TRBV28, the J call TRBJ2-5, with TRBD1 matching over 8 bases. V lost 5 bases to trimming and J lost 5 bases; unmatched junction nucleotides: 10. Germline-derived CDR1 and CDR2 are MDHEN and SYDVKM. The CDR3 covers 15 residues.

A remark on this clone: Other DNA sequences of this sample code for an identical CDR3. The chain recombines TRBV4-3 with TRBJ2-7, with a weak D call TRBD2 (5 bases). Germline V CDR1 and CDR2: LGHNA, YSLEER. Trimming took off 0 bases at V and 4 bases at J, with 7 bases between the two ends. The CDR3 loop spans 13 amino acids. CDR3 residues: CASSQDRGYEQYF. The CDR3 DNA follows: TGCGCCAGCAGCCAAGATCGAGGGTACGAGCAGTACTTC.

This chain uses TRBV6-1 with TRBJ2-5; 8 bases are a match to TRBD1. Gene TRBJ2-7 matches the end of the DNA better, so the J call may be wrong. CDR3 size: 15 residues. The germline gives CDR1 MNHNS, CDR2 SASEGT. Written as DNA, the CDR3 is TGTGCCAGCAGTGAAAATAGACAGGGGCCTAGCGAGCAGTACTTC. Its translation is CASSENRQGPSEQYF.

This sequence joins TRBV7-6 and TRBJ2-5; possibly TRBD1 for D (6 bases). Trimming shortened V by 4 bases and J by 2 bases, and 20 bases separated the two germline ends. In germline, CDR1 is SGHVS, CDR2 FNYEAQ. CDR3 length: 17 residues. The CDR3 DNA reads as TGTGCCAGCAGCTATCGAGGGGGAGCAGATAGACAAGAGACCCAGTACTTC. It is translated as CASSYRGGADRQETQYF.

This clone was found once. The chain couples TRBV15 to TRBJ2-1; 7 nucleotides agree with TRBD2. The trim removed 2 bases at V and 0 bases at J, leaving 4 bases unmatched. The germline V gene has CDR1 LNHNV and CDR2 YYDKDF (reference sequence). CDR3 size: 16 residues. The CDR3 region has the DNA TGTGCCACCAGCAGACTAGCGGAAAGCTCCTACAATGAGCAGTTCTTC. It yields the protein CATSRLAESSYNEQFF.

This chain links TRBV11-3 with TRBJ2-1, with 7 bases fitting TRBD1. V was clipped by 5 bases and J by 1 base; unmatched bases: 2. Germline V gives CDR1 SGHNT, CDR2 YENEEA. The CDR3 is made up of 14 amino acids. The CDR3 spells CASSPDRSYNEQFF. In DNA, the CDR3 is TGTGCCAGCAGCCCGGACAGGTCCTACAATGAGCAGTTCTTC.

To note about this clone: Compared with germline, one end of the junction differs, possibly owing to a read error. Written as DNA, the CDR3 is TGTGCTAGCAGCTTAGGGACTAGCGTAAACCCGGCCTACAATGAGCAGTTCTTC. Translation gives CASSLGTSVNPAYNEQFF. The V gene is TRBV7-7, the J gene TRBJ2-1, with 10 bases lining up with TRBD2. Germline-derived CDR1 and CDR2 are SSHAT and FNYEAQ (reference sequence). The CDR3 is made up of 18 amino acids.

This clone was counted a single time. The V and J genes are TRBV7-9 and TRBJ1-3; 9 bases are shared with TRBD1. Germline loops: CDR1 SEHNR, CDR2 FQNEAQ (reference sequence). The CDR3 spans 18 residues. With 5 bases clipped from V and 1 base from J, the junction kept 12 bases outside the gene matches. The CDR3 bases are TGTGCCAGCAGCCTAGGCCCGGGAGGACAGGGGTCTGGAAACACCATATATTTT. As protein: CASSLGPGGQGSGNTIYF. The full variable domain, completed using reference TRBV7-9 and TRBJ1-3, is DTGVSQNPRHKITKRGQNVTFRCDPISEHNRLYWYRQTLGQGPEFLTYFQNEAQLEKSRLLSDRFSAERPKGSFSTLEIQRTEQGDSAMYLCASSLGPGGQGSGNTIYFGEGSWLTVV.

The rearrangement joins TRBV29-1 to TRBJ2-2; D might be TRBD2 (5 bases). Trimming stripped 5 bases from V and 6 bases from J, with 10 bases between. Germline V gene lookup returns CDR1 SQVTM and CDR2 ANQGSEA. The CDR3 is 12 amino acids. Here the CDR3 reads CSVWTGSGELFF. The CDR3 DNA sequence: TGCAGCGTTTGGACGGGATCCGGGGAGCTGTTTTTT.

This sequence joins TRBV15 and TRBJ2-7; D possibly corresponds to TRBD2 (5 bases). With 6 bases removed from V and 2 bases from J, the gap between germline ends came to 11 bases. In germline, CDR1 is LNHNV, CDR2 YYDKDF (reference sequence). The CDR3 has 13 amino acids. CDR3 sequence (DNA): TGTGCCACCAGAGGCGACGGGACCTACGAGCAGTACTTC. It specifies CATRGDGTYEQYF.

The chain carries TRBV6-6 and TRBJ1-1; unclear D gene. This CDR3 region has 13 residues. Trimming removed 8 bases from V and 0 bases from J, with 10 bases in between. Germline values: CDR1 MNHNY, CDR2 SVGAGI (reference sequence). The CDR3 bases are TGTGCCAGCTGGAACAGATTGAACACTGAAGCTTTCTTT. Protein product: CASWNRLNTEAFF.

The V gene is TRBV4-1, the J gene TRBJ2-7; perhaps TRBD1 as D (6 bases). V gave up 5 bases and J gave up 1 base, with 6 bases separating them. CDR3 length: 12 amino acids. Per the germline V gene, CDR1 is MGHRA and CDR2 is YSYEKL. The CDR3 nucleotides are TGCGCCAGCAGCGGACAGTCCTACGAGCAGTACTTC. This sequence encodes CASSGQSYEQYF.

The genes are TRBV15 and TRBJ2-1, with unresolved D. The CDR3 runs 14 residues. Germline V gene sequence: CDR1 LNHNV, CDR2 YYDKDF (reference sequence). V lost 0 bases and J lost 9, with 12 bases in between. CDR3 nucleotides: TGTGCCACCAGCAGAGAAATTAGTTTACTTGAGCAGTTCTTC. Protein sequence: CATSREISLLEQFF.